What follows are 9 T cell receptor beta chains derived from one specimen sequenced in a study of blood T cell repertoires in COVID-19 (dated by TCRdb to about 2020). Library method: the immunoSEQ multiplex PCR assay. The table comes from immuneACCESS by way of TCRdb, which keeps in-frame sequences with V and J called. Part of the clones is missing from these tables; in studies checked, under half for an unresolved V gene and the rest for unknown reasons. The sample table holds about 76,000 clones, of which around 84% were seen once. Of the sample, approximately 11% is held by the ten largest clones. Sequencing was done on a sample of peripheral blood. The receptor source for this set is a man between 60 and 75 years old with COVID-19, enrolled during active disease.

This clone was picked up one time. The chain carries TRBV11-2 and TRBJ2-3; D unclear. The V gene's germline CDR1 is SGHAT and CDR2 FQNNGV. The CDR3 length is 15 residues. The germline V and J ends were trimmed by 4 bases and 0 bases, with 11 bases remaining between them. CDR3 protein: CASSSALSSTDTQYF. The DNA of the CDR3 is TGTGCCAGCAGCTCCGCGTTATCTAGCACAGATACGCAGTATTTT.

This clone was picked up one time. J is TRBJ2-5 and V is TRBV6-4; TRBD2 aligns across 13 bases. This CDR3 region has 18 residues. V shed 7 bases and J 2 bases; nucleotides not matched to a gene: 13. Germline CDR1 is MRHNA and CDR2 is SNTAGT. The CDR3 nucleotides are TGTGCCAGCACCCGTCGACTAGCGGGGGGCCCATCGCAAGAGACCCAGTACTTC. It translates to CASTRRLAGGPSQETQYF.

The V gene is TRBV24-1, the J gene TRBJ1-4, with 8 bases aligning to TRBD1. The CDR3 is 17 amino acids. Germline V gene sequence: CDR1 KGHDR, CDR2 SFDVKD. V lost 2 bases and J lost 7; bases outside the gene matches: 11. CDR3 sequence: CATSDSRAGGSGEKLFF. The CDR3, as DNA: TGTGCCACCAGTGATTCCAGAGCAGGGGGCTCCGGTGAAAAACTGTTTTTT.

The V and J genes are TRBV6-5 and TRBJ1-2, with D possibly matching TRBD1 (5 bases). Germline CDR1 MNHEY, CDR2 SVGAGI. The length of the CDR3 is 14 residues. V dropped 10 bases and J dropped 3 bases, with 18 bases sitting between them. The CDR3 is CATNEIDSHYGYTF. The CDR3 DNA is TGTGCCACCAACGAAATCGACAGTCACTATGGCTACACCTTC.

The V call is TRBV21-1, the J call TRBJ2-3; the table's D call, TRBD2, was not checked against the DNA. TRBV21-1 constitutes a pseudogene. The length of the CDR3 is 16 residues. CDR3 sequence reads: CASISSLTRYLNTQYF. As DNA, the CDR3 is TGTGCCAGCATCTCGTCCTTGACTAGATATTTAAATACGCAGTATTTT.

This clone came up many times. CDR3 nucleotide sequence: TGTGCCAGCAGGGGGGACAGGAAACAAGAGACCCAGTACTTC. Amino acid sequence: CASRGDRKQETQYF. This chain links TRBV2 with TRBJ2-5; 8 positions agree with TRBD1. V trimming: 6 bases; J trimming: 2 bases; junction bases outside the gene matches: 5. The CDR3 is made up of 14 amino acids. The germline V gene has CDR1 SNHLY and CDR2 FYNNEI.

J is TRBJ2-1 and V is TRBV11-2; 7 positions agree with TRBD1. In germline, CDR1 is SGHAT, CDR2 FQNNGV. CDR3 size: 14 residues. Trimming at V came to 6 bases and at J to 4 bases, leaving 6 bases not matched to a gene. This chain's CDR3 is CASRGDRHYNEQFF. CDR3 coding DNA: TGTGCCAGCAGAGGGGACAGACATTACAATGAGCAGTTCTTC.

This rearrangement joins TRBV4-1 to TRBJ1-2, with D hard to call. Germline V gene data show CDR1 as MGHRA and CDR2 as YSYEKL. This CDR3 contains 16 residues. The V end lost 1 base, the J end lost 0 bases, and 12 bases lay between the germline ends. This CDR3 reads CASSQARVQANYGYTF. The CDR3 bases are TGCGCCAGCAGCCAAGCTCGGGTTCAAGCTAACTATGGCTACACCTTC.

J is TRBJ2-2 and V is TRBV7-9; 8 bases agree with TRBD2. After removal of 6 bases from V and 3 bases from J, the junction contained 9 bases not matched to a gene. Germline CDR1 and CDR2: SEHNR and FQNEAQ (reference sequence). CDR3 length: 16 residues. CDR3: CASRRRGAGDTGELFF. The DNA for the CDR3 is TGTGCCAGCAGACGGCGGGGGGCAGGGGACACCGGGGAGCTGTTTTTT.